This entry lists 2 T cell receptor beta chains sequenced from one sample in a study of cytomegalovirus exposure and HLA in healthy donors. Use of 60 Vbeta and 13 Jbeta primers characterized the PCR. Produced via immunoSEQ multiplex PCR; TCRdb's table is partial and in-frame only. The sample has roughly 120,000 clones, 70% to 80% seen once; the top ten hold less than 5.5%. The sequenced sample consisted of PBMCs. The receptor source for this set is a man aged 50-60 years in good health and CMV-seropositive.

The rearrangement joins TRBV21-1 to TRBJ2-7; TRBD2, as called in the table, went unchecked against the DNA. TRBV21-1 is a documented pseudogene. This CDR3 has 15 residues. This CDR3 is CASSKGTSGSYEQYF. In nucleotides, the CDR3 is TGTGCCAGCAGCAAAGGGACTAGCGGCTCCTACGAGCAGTACTTC.

This clone has a single count. The chain couples TRBV27 to TRBJ2-7; 8 bases line up with TRBD1. This CDR3 is built from 14 residues. Trimming took 5 bases from V and 6 from J; bases not matched to a gene: 9. CDR1 MNHEY and CDR2 SMNVEV come from the germline V gene (reference sequence). CDR3 nucleotide sequence: TGTGCCAGCAGTCCTGCGGACAGGGTGCCCGAGCAGTACTTC. It translates to CASSPADRVPEQYF.